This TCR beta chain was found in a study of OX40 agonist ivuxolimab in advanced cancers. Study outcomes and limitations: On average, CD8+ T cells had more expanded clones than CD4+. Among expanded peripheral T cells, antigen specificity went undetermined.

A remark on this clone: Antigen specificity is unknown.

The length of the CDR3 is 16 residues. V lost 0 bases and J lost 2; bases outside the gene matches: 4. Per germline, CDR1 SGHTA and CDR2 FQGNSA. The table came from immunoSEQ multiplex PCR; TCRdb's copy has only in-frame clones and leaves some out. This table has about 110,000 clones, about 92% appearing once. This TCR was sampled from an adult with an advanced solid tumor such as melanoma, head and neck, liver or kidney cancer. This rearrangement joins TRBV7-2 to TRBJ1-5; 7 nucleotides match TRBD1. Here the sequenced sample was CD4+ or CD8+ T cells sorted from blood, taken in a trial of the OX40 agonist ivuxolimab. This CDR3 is CASSLAGQVGNQPQHF. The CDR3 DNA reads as TGTGCCAGCAGCTTAGCCGGACAGGTTGGCAATCAGCCCCAGCATTTT. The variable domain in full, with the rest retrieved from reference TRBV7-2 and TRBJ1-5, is GAGVSQSPSNKVTEKGKDVELRCDPISGHTALYWYRQSLGQGLEFLIYFQGNSAPDKSGLPSDRFSAERTGGSVSTLTIQRTQQEDSAVYLCASSLAGQVGNQPQHFGDGTRLSIL.